The clone carrying this TCR beta chain was counted once. Antigen unknown. This entry belongs to a study of cytomegalovirus exposure and HLA in healthy donors. CDR1 is LNHDA and CDR2 is SQIVND in the germline V gene (reference sequence). The V and J ends lost 3 bases and 4 bases respectively, with 8 bases between them. The length of the CDR3 is 13 residues. Vbeta (60) and Jbeta (13) primers were used in the PCR. The table came from immunoSEQ multiplex PCR; TCRdb's copy has only in-frame clones and leaves some out. The sample shows about 160,000 clones, 75% to 90% of them seen only once. Findings of the study overall: Solely CMV serostatus was available to characterize immune exposure.

This TCR was sampled from a woman aged 18 to 35 in good health and CMV-seronegative. Sequenced material: PBMCs. This chain links TRBV19 with TRBJ2-3; D ambiguous. The CDR3 DNA sequence: TGTGCCAGTAGTATTATTAGTTCAGATACGCAGTATTTT. Translated, it gives CASSIISSDTQYF. Looking up the rest from reference TRBV19 and TRBJ2-3 gives the full variable domain: DGGITQSPKYLFRKEGQNVTLSCEQNLNHDAMYWYRQDPGQGLRLIYYSQIVNDFQKGDIAEGYSVSREKKESFPLTVTSAQKNPTAFYLCASSIISSDTQYFGPGTRLTVL.